This TCR beta chain appears in the sequencing data of a study of OX40 agonist ivuxolimab in advanced cancers. General observations from the study: The authors did not determine the antigen specificity of the expanded peripheral T cells.

The table came from immunoSEQ multiplex PCR; TCRdb's copy has only in-frame clones and leaves some out. This table has roughly 48,000 clones, 83% appearing once. Peripheral blood came from all dose cohorts at three timepoints. The CDR3 spans 15 residues. Looked up from germline, CDR1 is MNHNY and CDR2 is SVGAGI (reference sequence). V lost 7 bases and J lost 0; bases outside the gene matches: 8. The sample holds a few counts of this clone. What it binds is not known. V is TRBV6-6 and J is TRBJ2-7, with TRBD1 matching 8 bases. This sequence was found in an adult with an advanced solid tumor such as melanoma, head and neck, liver or kidney cancer. The sample consisted of CD4+ or CD8+ T cells sorted from blood, taken in a trial of the OX40 agonist ivuxolimab. CDR3 coding DNA: TGTGCCAGCAAGGAAAGGACAGGGATCTCCTACGAGCAGTACTTC. Encoded protein: CASKERTGISYEQYF.